Below, one T cell receptor beta chain is given with its context. The assay was immunoSEQ multiplex PCR, and TCRdb's table has in-frame clones only and misses some. The data hold about 2.1 million clones, with about 93% observed a single time. The data belong to a study of shared clonotypes between healthy human individuals. The CDR3 totals 18 residues. The junction had 10 bases not matched to a gene; V was cut back by 0 bases and J by 6 bases. Germline CDR1 LNHNV, CDR2 YYDKDF (reference sequence). CD45RO-negative, CCR7-positively selected cells formed the naive CD8 fraction, excluding terminally differentiated effector memory CD45RA+ cells.

This receptor was obtained from a man aged 18 to 35 in good health. Some clones in this sample may be carry-over from other donors' samples. Specimen: naive CD8+ T cells from PBMCs. The J gene is TRBJ2-2, the V gene TRBV15, with 10 nucleotides matching TRBD1. The CDR3 DNA is TGTGCCACCAGCAGAGATAAGAAGAGGACAGGGGGACCCGGGGAGCTGTTTTTT. Translation: CATSRDKKRTGGPGELFF.